This T cell receptor (beta chain) was obtained from a study of OX40 agonist ivuxolimab in advanced cancers. Some background on the complete study: Ivuxolimab was a fully human IgG2 agonistic monoclonal antibody targeting the costimulatory receptor OX40 (CD134). Intravenous ivuxolimab was administered to patients every 2 weeks at six dose levels: 0.01, 0.1, 0.3, 1.5, 3 and 10 mg/kg. The paper reports the monotherapy dose-escalation portion (N = 52 patients) of the phase I ivuxolimab trial. A male proportion of roughly 80% and a mean age of approximately 55 years, ranging from about 23 to 79, were recorded for the dose-escalation cohort. Among the 52 dose-escalation patients, around 19 had hepatocellular carcinoma, roughly 15 melanoma, 9 renal cell carcinoma and 9 head and neck cancer. Patients were allowed to have had prior anti-PD-1, anti-PD-L1 or anti-CTLA-4 therapy, and approximately 41% of the dose-escalation patients had previously received checkpoint inhibitors. Three dose-escalation patients achieved partial responses, one with hepatocellular carcinoma and two with cutaneous melanoma. Peripheral TCRbeta sequencing was intended to test whether TCR sequence diversity was altered and clonal T-cell expansion was caused by ivuxolimab.

Study-wide conclusions, independent of this receptor: In the 0.1-3.0 mg/kg groups, partial responders were among the patients with the lowest normalized peripheral clonal expansion, particularly in CD8+ T cells. At doses from 0.1 to 3.0 mg/kg, clonal expansion was seen in both CD4+ and CD8+ blood T cells between baseline and week 6. On average, CD8+ T cells showed more expanded clones than CD4+ T cells after ivuxolimab. The antigen specificity of the clonally expanded peripheral T cells was not determined. Low levels of normalized T-cell clonal expansion were also seen in some patients who did not respond.

Patients with autoimmune disease history or receiving systemic immunosuppression were excluded from the trial. Peripheral blood for TCR sequencing was drawn from every dose cohort at baseline, at cycle 4 day 1 and at cycle 7 day 1. The samples were drawn from a first-in-human, open-label, multicenter phase I dose-escalation trial of ivuxolimab. Adults with locally advanced or metastatic melanoma, renal cell carcinoma, hepatocellular carcinoma or head and neck squamous cell carcinoma were enrolled in the trial. Before TCR sequencing, CD4+ T cells and CD8+ T cells from peripheral blood were sorted into separate populations. About this clone itself: The antigen it recognizes is unknown. One base away there is no much larger clone; base qualities are not given.

Genomic DNA was extracted from sorted cells for sequencing of the TCRbeta CDR3 region. The immunoSEQ Assay was used for sequencing of TCRbeta CDR3 regions. Here the immuneACCESS table is served through TCRdb, limited to in-frame sequences with V and J called. Missing clones are a known gap in these copies; in checked studies unresolved V genes cover under half, and the rest lacks a known reason. Counted in this sample were more than 60,000 clones; 77% of them appeared once. The ten largest account for over 1.5% of the sample. Sequences LNHDA (CDR1) and SQIVND (CDR2) are obtained from the germline V gene (reference sequence). Measured from the cysteine to the phenylalanine, the CDR3 is 16 residues long. The sequence is cut down to CDR3 DNA, 48 bases in frame from base 1. V and J are trimmed by 5 bases and 7 bases, and the gene matches miss 11 bases of the junction.

This sample comprised CD4+ or CD8+ T cells sorted from blood, obtained in a trial of the OX40 agonist ivuxolimab. The rearrangement combines TRBV19 with TRBJ2-3, with 11 bases matching TRBD2. This receptor was taken from an adult with an advanced solid tumor such as melanoma, head and neck, liver or kidney cancer. The CDR3 here reads CASSSTTSGNRNTQYF. The nucleotide sequence reads TGTGCCAGTAGTTCTACGACTAGCGGGAATCGAAATACGCAGTATTTT.